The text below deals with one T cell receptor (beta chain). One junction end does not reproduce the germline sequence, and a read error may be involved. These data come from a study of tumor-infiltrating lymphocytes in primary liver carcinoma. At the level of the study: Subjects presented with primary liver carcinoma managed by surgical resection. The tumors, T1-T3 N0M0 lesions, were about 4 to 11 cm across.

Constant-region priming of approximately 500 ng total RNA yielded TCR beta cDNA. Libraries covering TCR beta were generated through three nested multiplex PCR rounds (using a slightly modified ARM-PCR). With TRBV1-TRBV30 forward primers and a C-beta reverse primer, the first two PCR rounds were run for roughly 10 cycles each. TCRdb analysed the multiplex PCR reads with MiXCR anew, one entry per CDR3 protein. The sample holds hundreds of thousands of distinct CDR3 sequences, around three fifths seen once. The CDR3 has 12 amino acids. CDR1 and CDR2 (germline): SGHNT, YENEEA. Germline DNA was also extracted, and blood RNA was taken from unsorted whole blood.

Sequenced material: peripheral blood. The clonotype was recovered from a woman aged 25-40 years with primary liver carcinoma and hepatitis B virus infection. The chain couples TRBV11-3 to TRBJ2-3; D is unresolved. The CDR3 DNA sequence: TGCGCCAGCAGCTTAGGAACGCGTACGCACTATTTT. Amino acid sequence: CASSLGTRTHYF. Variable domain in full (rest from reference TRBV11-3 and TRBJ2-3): EAGVVQSPRYKIIEKKQPVAFWCNPISGHNTLYWYLQNLGQGPELLIRYENEEAVDDSQLPKDRFSAERLKGVDSTLKIQPAELGDSAVYLCASSLGTRTHYFGPGTRLTVL.